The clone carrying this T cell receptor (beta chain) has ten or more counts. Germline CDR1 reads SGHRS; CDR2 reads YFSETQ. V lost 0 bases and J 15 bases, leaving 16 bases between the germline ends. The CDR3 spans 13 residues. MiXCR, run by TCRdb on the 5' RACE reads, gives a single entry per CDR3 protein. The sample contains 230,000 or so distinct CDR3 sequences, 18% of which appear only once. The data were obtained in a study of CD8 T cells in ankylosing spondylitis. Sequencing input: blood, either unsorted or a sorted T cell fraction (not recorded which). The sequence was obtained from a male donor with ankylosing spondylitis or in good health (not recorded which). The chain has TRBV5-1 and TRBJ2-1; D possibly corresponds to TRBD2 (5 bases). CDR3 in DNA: TGCGCCAGCAGCTTGGCCGGTATGGAAGGGAGGTTCTTC. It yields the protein CASSLAGMEGRFF.